Each of the 23 T cell receptor beta chains below was sequenced from the same sample in a study of long-term antiretroviral therapy in people with HIV. Survey-level immunoSEQ v3.0 assays were run. TCRdb's copy holds only in-frame clones and misses some; the assay was immunoSEQ multiplex PCR. The table has about 25,000 clones, about 86% seen once; the top ten hold about 4.6%. This sample comprised unsorted PBMCs, obtained 3 years after starting antiretroviral therapy. Source of these receptors: a man aged 18 to 35 with HIV.

V is TRBV13 and J is TRBJ2-5; perhaps TRBD1 as D (6 bases). The CDR3 has 14 amino acids. Germline lookup yields CDR1 PRHDT and CDR2 FYEKMQ (reference sequence). V dropped 8 bases and J dropped 2 bases, with 15 bases sitting between them. CDR3 sequence: CASLSRGTQETQYF. The CDR3 nucleotides read TGTGCCAGCCTGTCGAGGGGGACACAAGAGACCCAGTACTTC. The full variable domain, its missing parts supplied by reference TRBV13 and TRBJ2-5, is AAGVIQSPRHLIKEKRETATLKCYPIPRHDTVYWYQQGPGQDPQFLISFYEKMQSDKGSIPDRFSAQQFSDYHSELNMSSLELGDSALYFCASLSRGTQETQYFGPGTRLLVL.

The rearrangement joins TRBV5-1 to TRBJ2-7; weak D call: TRBD1 (6 bases). Germline assignment: CDR1 SGHRS and CDR2 YFSETQ. The CDR3 is 13 amino acids. With 1 base removed from V and 3 bases from J, the gap between germline ends came to 8 bases. CDR3 sequence: CASSLPGVYEQYF. In DNA form, the CDR3 reads TGCGCCAGCAGCTTGCCAGGGGTCTACGAGCAGTACTTC.

The chain links TRBV2 to TRBJ1-6; possibly TRBD1 for D (6 bases). Germline values: CDR1 SNHLY, CDR2 FYNNEI. CDR3 size: 15 residues. V lost 8 bases and J lost 1, with 12 bases in between. Written as DNA, the CDR3 is TGTGCCAGCTTAGGACAGTTGTCCTATAATTCACCCCTCCACTTT. This translates into CASLGQLSYNSPLHF.

The chain employs TRBV7-9 and TRBJ2-5; TRBD1 matches at 7 bases. The germline gives CDR1 SEHNR, CDR2 FQNEAQ (reference sequence). V dropped 5 bases and J dropped 0; count of bases not matched to a gene: 6. The CDR3 has 15 amino acids. The CDR3 is CASSPEQGYQETQYF. CDR3 bases: TGTGCCAGCAGCCCTGAACAGGGGTACCAAGAGACCCAGTACTTC.

V gene TRBV7-2 combines with J gene TRBJ1-6; 7 bases line up with TRBD1. This CDR3 comprises 15 residues. CDR1 and CDR2 (germline): SGHTA, FQGNSA. The V and J ends lost 0 bases and 7 bases, in that order; junction bases with no gene match: 3. CDR3 residues: CASSLAPGQNSPLHF. The CDR3, as DNA: TGTGCCAGCAGCTTAGCTCCGGGACAGAATTCACCCCTCCACTTT.

The chain has TRBV7-8 and TRBJ2-1, with D hard to call. With 5 bases removed from V and 4 bases from J, the gap between germline ends came to 24 bases. CDR1 is SGHVS and CDR2 is FQNEAQ in the germline V gene. The CDR3 consists of 18 residues. The CDR3 region is CASSPEFKARAGYNEQFF. In nucleotides, the CDR3 is TGTGCCAGCAGCCCGGAATTTAAGGCACGCGCCGGGTACAATGAGCAGTTCTTC. The variable domain in full, completed from reference TRBV7-8 and TRBJ2-1, reads GAGVSQSPRYKVAKRGQDVALRCDPISGHVSLFWYQQALGQGPEFLTYFQNEAQLDKSGLPSDRFFAERPEGSVSTLKIQRTQQEDSAVYLCASSPEFKARAGYNEQFFGPGTRLTVL.

The genes are TRBV19 and TRBJ1-1; D gene unclear. This CDR3 comprises 12 residues. The germline V gene has CDR1 LNHDA and CDR2 SQIVND (reference sequence). Trimming removed 6 bases from V and 8 bases from J, with 13 bases in between. CDR3 loop: CASSQTRLEAFF. The CDR3 region has the DNA TGTGCCAGTAGCCAAACCAGGCTAGAAGCTTTCTTT.

The chain is built from TRBV6-1 and TRBJ1-2, with 7 bases aligning to TRBD1. CDR3 size: 14 residues. V gave up 4 bases and J gave up 6 bases; unmatched junction bases: 8. Looked up from germline, CDR1 is MNHNS and CDR2 is SASEGT. The CDR3 DNA reads as TGTGCCAGCAGTGCCAACGGCAGGGGGGATGGCTACACCTTC. Translating gives CASSANGRGDGYTF.

This rearrangement joins TRBV28 to TRBJ1-2; the D gene is possibly TRBD1 (6 bases). The CDR3 contains 13 residues. Germline CDR1 and CDR2: MDHEN and SYDVKM. Trimming stripped 6 bases from V and 2 bases from J, with 10 bases between. The CDR3: CASRLGQNYGYTF. CDR3 bases: TGTGCCAGCAGACTTGGACAGAACTATGGCTACACCTTC.

This chain links TRBV7-2 with TRBJ2-1; no clear D gene. This CDR3 has 15 residues. Trimming removed 1 base from V and 0 bases from J, with 7 bases in between. CDR1 and CDR2 (germline): SGHTA, FQGNSA. Here the CDR3 reads CASSLEAASYNEQFF. CDR3 bases: TGTGCCAGCAGCTTAGAGGCGGCCTCCTACAATGAGCAGTTCTTC.

The V gene is TRBV18, the J gene TRBJ2-2; D is perhaps TRBD1 (6 bases). There are 16 residues in the CDR3. Trimming removed 4 bases from V and 5 bases from J, with 17 bases in between. Germline lookup yields CDR1 KGHSH and CDR2 LQKENI. CDR3 residues: CASSLNRDRGTGELFF. CDR3 nucleotide sequence: TGTGCCAGCTCACTCAACAGGGACCGAGGTACCGGGGAGCTGTTTTTT.

J is TRBJ1-4 and V is TRBV28; 7 bases match TRBD1. The V and J ends lost 3 bases and 12 bases, in that order; junction bases with no gene match: 4. The CDR3 length is 12 residues. In germline, CDR1 is MDHEN, CDR2 SYDVKM. DNA of the CDR3: TGTGCCAGCAGTTTTGGACAGGACCAACTGTTTTTT. This codes for CASSFGQDQLFF.

The chain couples TRBV11-3 to TRBJ1-1; D is ambiguous. The germline V gene encodes CDR1 SGHNT and CDR2 YENEEA. The CDR3 is 14 amino acids. V dropped 1 base and J dropped 1 base, with 7 bases sitting between them. The CDR3 nucleotides are TGTGCCAGCAGCTTAGGGCAGGCGAACACTGAAGCTTTCTTT. Protein sequence: CASSLGQANTEAFF.

The chain employs TRBV11-2 and TRBJ1-5; no clear D. CDR1 and CDR2 from the germline V gene are SGHAT and FQNNGV. This CDR3 has 16 amino acids. Trimming cost V 1 base and J 3 bases, with 13 bases left between them. As DNA, the CDR3 is TGTGCCAGCAGCTTAGGTACCGGGTCCGACAATCAGCCCCAGCATTTT. As protein: CASSLGTGSDNQPQHF.

The V and J genes are TRBV10-3 and TRBJ1-2; D ambiguous. The CDR3 length is 15 residues. Trimming removed 0 bases at V and 8 bases at J, with 16 bases between. Germline V gene lookup returns CDR1 ENHRY and CDR2 SYGVKD. The DNA of the CDR3 is TGTGCCATCAGTGAGTCGGAGGACCTGGAGGACGGCTACACCTTC. This codes for CAISESEDLEDGYTF.

The chain carries TRBV7-8 and TRBJ2-3; D is uncertain. The CDR3 totals 15 residues. CDR1 and CDR2 (germline): SGHVS, FQNEAQ. Trimming removed 3 bases at V and 2 bases at J, with 12 bases between. The CDR3 is CASSLALIHTDTQYF. CDR3 nucleotides: TGTGCCAGCAGCTTGGCCCTTATACACACAGATACGCAGTATTTT. Combining the CDR3 with reference TRBV7-8 and TRBJ2-3 gives the whole variable domain GAGVSQSPRYKVAKRGQDVALRCDPISGHVSLFWYQQALGQGPEFLTYFQNEAQLDKSGLPSDRFFAERPEGSVSTLKIQRTQQEDSAVYLCASSLALIHTDTQYFGPGTRLTVL.

J is TRBJ1-5 and V is TRBV2; D is uncertain. Germline-derived CDR1 and CDR2 are SNHLY and FYNNEI. V gave up 7 bases and J gave up 3 bases, with 7 bases separating them. The CDR3 has 12 residues. The CDR3: CASNLDNQPQHF. DNA of the CDR3: TGTGCCAGCAATTTGGACAATCAGCCCCAGCATTTT. The full variable domain, completed using reference TRBV2 and TRBJ1-5, is EPEVTQTPSHQVTQMGQEVILRCVPISNHLYFYWYRQILGQKVEFLVSFYNNEISEKSEIFDDQFSVERPDGSNFTLKIRSTKLEDSAMYFCASNLDNQPQHFGDGTRLSIL.

V gene TRBV5-1 combines with J gene TRBJ2-5; no reliable D call. Trimming removed 7 bases from V and 1 base from J, with 11 bases in between. Per the germline V gene, CDR1 is SGHRS and CDR2 is YFSETQ. CDR3 length equals 13 residues. CDR3 in amino acids: CASGPGFQETQYF. CDR3 nucleotide sequence: TGCGCCAGCGGGCCAGGCTTCCAAGAGACCCAGTACTTC.

V is TRBV29-1 and J is TRBJ1-2, with D perhaps matching TRBD1 (6 bases). The V end lost 4 bases, the J end lost 8 bases, and 11 bases lay between the germline ends. Germline V gene lookup returns CDR1 SQVTM and CDR2 ANQGSEA. CDR3 size: 11 residues. CDR3 bases: TGCAGCGTTGGGAACAGGGCAGGCTACACCTTC. Translated: CSVGNRAGYTF.

The rearrangement joins TRBV6-1 to TRBJ1-3; 7 bases are a match to TRBD1. CDR1 and CDR2 (germline): MNHNS, SASEGT. This CDR3 region has 16 residues. Trimming removed 4 bases from V and 6 bases from J; junction bases left unmatched: 12. The CDR3 loop reads CASSGHGTAEPNTIYF. For the CDR3, the DNA is TGTGCCAGCAGTGGACACGGGACAGCAGAACCAAACACCATATATTTT.

This sequence joins TRBV7-9 and TRBJ1-6; D is perhaps TRBD1 (5 bases). Trimming cost V 1 base and J 9 bases, with 16 bases left between them. The CDR3 has 16 residues. The V gene's germline CDR1 is SEHNR and CDR2 FQNEAQ (reference sequence). The CDR3 nucleotides read TGTGCCAGCAGCTTAGGAATGGGGGAAAGGGGTTCACCCCTCCACTTT. It translates to CASSLGMGERGSPLHF.

The rearrangement uses TRBV4-1 and TRBJ1-6, with D maybe TRBD1 (6 bases). The V gene lost 0 bases and the J gene lost 8 bases, with 8 bases spanning the gap. Germline assignment: CDR1 MGHRA and CDR2 YSYEKL. The CDR3 is 14 residues long. Here the CDR3 DNA reads TGCGCCAGCAGCCAAGAGCAGGGGTATTCACCCCTCCACTTT. It is translated as CASSQEQGYSPLHF.

The chain has TRBV2 and TRBJ2-5; no firm D call. The CDR3 loop spans 10 amino acids. The V gene lost 10 bases and the J gene lost 5 bases, with 8 bases spanning the gap. In germline, CDR1 is SNHLY, CDR2 FYNNEI. CDR3 bases: TGTGCCACCGAAGGGGAGACCCAGTACTTC. It encodes CATEGETQYF.